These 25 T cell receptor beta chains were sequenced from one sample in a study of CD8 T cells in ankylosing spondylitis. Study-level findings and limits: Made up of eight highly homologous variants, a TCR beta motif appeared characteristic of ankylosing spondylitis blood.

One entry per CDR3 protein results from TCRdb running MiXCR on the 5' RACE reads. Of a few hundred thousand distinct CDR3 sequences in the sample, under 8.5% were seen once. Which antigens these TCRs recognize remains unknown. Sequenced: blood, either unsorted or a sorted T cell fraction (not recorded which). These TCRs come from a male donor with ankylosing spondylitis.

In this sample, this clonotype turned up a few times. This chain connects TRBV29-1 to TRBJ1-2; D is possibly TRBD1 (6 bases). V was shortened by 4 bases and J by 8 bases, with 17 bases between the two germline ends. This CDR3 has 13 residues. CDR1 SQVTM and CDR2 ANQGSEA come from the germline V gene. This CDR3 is CSVGSGGWGGYTF. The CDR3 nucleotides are TGCAGCGTTGGTAGCGGGGGCTGGGGGGGCTACACCTTC. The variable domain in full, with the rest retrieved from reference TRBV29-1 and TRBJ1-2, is SAVISQKPSRDICQRGTSLTIQCQVDSQVTMMFWYRQQPGQSLTLIATANQGSEATYESGFVIDKFPISRPNLTFSTLTVSNMSPEDSSIYLCSVGSGGWGGYTFGSGTRLTVV.

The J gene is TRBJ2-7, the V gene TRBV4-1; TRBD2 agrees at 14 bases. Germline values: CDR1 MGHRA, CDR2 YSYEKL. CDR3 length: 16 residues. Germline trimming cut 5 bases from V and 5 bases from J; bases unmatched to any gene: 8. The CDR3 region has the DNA TGCGCCAGCAGCTTACTGACGGGACTAGCGGGAGACGAGCAGTACTTC. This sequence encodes CASSLLTGLAGDEQYF.

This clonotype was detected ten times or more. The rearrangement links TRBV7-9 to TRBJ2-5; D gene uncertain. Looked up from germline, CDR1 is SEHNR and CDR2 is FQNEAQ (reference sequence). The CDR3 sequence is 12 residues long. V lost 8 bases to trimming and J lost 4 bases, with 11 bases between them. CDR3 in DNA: TGTGCCAGCTCACCGAGTGGAGAGACCCAGTACTTC. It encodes CASSPSGETQYF.

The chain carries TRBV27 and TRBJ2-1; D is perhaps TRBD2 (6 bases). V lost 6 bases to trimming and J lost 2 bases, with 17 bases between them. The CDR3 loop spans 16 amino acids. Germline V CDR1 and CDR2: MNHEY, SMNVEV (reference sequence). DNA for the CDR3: TGTGCCAGCAGCCCCCTCGGGAGAGGAGCCTACAATGAGCAGTTCTTC. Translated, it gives CASSPLGRGAYNEQFF.

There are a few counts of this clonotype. CDR3 in amino acids: CASSLDRDYFAGELFF. CDR3 sequence (DNA): TGCGCCAGCAGCTTGGATCGGGACTACTTCGCCGGGGAGCTGTTTTTT. V and J are TRBV5-1 and TRBJ2-2, with TRBD2 matching 7 bases. Trimming removed 0 bases from V and 6 bases from J; junction bases left unmatched: 8. The CDR3 runs to 16 residues. Germline CDR1 SGHRS, CDR2 YFSETQ.

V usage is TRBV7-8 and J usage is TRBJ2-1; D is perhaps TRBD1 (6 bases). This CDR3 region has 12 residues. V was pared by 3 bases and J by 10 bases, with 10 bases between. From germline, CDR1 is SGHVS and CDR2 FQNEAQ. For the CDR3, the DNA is TGTGCCAGCAGCTTGGACAGTGGAGAGCAGTTCTTC. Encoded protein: CASSLDSGEQFF.

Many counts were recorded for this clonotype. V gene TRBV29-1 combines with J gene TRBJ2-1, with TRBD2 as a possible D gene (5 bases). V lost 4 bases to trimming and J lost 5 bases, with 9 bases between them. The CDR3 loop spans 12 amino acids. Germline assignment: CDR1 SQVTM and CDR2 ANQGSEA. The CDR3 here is CSVGRIDNEQFF. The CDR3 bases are TGCAGCGTTGGGAGGATAGACAATGAGCAGTTCTTC.

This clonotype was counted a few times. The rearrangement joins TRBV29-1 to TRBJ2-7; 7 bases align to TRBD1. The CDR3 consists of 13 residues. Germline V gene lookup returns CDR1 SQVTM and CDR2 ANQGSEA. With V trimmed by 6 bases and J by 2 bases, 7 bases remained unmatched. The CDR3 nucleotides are TGCAGCGTAGGGACAGCGCGTGCCTACGAGCAGTACTTC. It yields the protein CSVGTARAYEQYF.

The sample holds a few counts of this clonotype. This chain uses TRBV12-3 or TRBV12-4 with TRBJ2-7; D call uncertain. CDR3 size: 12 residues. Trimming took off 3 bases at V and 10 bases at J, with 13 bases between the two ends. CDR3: CASSLGFVDQYF. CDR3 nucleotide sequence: TGTGCCAGCAGTTTGGGATTCGTGGATCAGTACTTC.

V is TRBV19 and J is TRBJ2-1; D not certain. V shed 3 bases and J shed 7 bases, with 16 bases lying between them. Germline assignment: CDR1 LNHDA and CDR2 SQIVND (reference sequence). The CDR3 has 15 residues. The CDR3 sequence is CASSMGSWVDNEQFF. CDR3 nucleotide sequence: TGTGCCAGTAGTATGGGTTCGTGGGTTGATAATGAGCAGTTCTTC.

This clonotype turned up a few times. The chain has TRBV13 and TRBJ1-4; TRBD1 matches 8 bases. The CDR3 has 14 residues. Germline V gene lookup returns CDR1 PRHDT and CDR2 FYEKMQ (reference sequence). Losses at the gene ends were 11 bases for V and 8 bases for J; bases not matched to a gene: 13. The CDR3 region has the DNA TGTGCCTGCGGGGAGCAGGGGGCAGAGGAAAAACTGTTTTTT. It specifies CACGEQGAEEKLFF.

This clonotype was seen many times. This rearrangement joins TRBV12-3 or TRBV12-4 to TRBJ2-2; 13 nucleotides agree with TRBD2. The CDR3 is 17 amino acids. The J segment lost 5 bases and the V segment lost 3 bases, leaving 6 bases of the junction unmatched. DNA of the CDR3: TGTGCCAGCAGTTTCGAAGGACTAGCGGGAGATACCGGGGAGCTGTTTTTT. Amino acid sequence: CASSFEGLAGDTGELFF.

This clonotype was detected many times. The CDR3 loop reads CASSPGPGLAGGGSYNEQFF. Here the CDR3 DNA reads TGTGCCAGCAGCCCGGGGCCGGGCCTAGCGGGAGGCGGGTCCTACAATGAGCAGTTCTTC. The chain is built from TRBV11-2 and TRBJ2-1, with 11 bases aligning to TRBD2. V lost 5 bases, J lost 1 base, and 16 bases stayed unmatched. The germline gives CDR1 SGHAT, CDR2 FQNNGV. The CDR3 totals 20 residues. Full variable domain (remainder filled in from reference TRBV11-2 and TRBJ2-1): EAGVAQSPRYKIIEKRQSVAFWCNPISGHATLYWYQQILGQGPKLLIQFQNNGVVDDSQLPKDRFSAERLKGVDSTLKIQPAKLEDSAVYLCASSPGPGLAGGGSYNEQFFGPGTRLTVL.

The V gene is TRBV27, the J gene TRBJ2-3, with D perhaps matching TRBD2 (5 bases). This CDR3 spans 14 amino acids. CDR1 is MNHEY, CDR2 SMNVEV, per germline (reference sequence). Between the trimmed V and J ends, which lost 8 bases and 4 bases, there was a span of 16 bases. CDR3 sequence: CASRIWGVADTQYF. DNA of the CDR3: TGTGCCAGCCGGATCTGGGGAGTCGCAGATACGCAGTATTTT.

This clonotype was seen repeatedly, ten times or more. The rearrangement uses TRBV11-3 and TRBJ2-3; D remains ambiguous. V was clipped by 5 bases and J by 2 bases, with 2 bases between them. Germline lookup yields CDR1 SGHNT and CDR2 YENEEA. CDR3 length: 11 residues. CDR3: CASSNTDTQYF. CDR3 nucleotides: TGTGCCAGCAGCAACACAGATACGCAGTATTTT.

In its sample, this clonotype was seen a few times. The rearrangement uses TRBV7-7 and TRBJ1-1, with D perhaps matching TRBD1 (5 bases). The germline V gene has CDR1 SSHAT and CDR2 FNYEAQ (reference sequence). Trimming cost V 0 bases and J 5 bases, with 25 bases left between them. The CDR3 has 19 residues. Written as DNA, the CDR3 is TGTGCCAGCAGCTTAGCCTGGCATGAGGGCTATGTAGGGGAAACTGAAGCTTTCTTT. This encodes CASSLAWHEGYVGETEAFF.

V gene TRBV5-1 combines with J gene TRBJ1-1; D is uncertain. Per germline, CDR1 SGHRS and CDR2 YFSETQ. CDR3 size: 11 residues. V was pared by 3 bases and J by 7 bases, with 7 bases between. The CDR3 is CASSSADEAFF. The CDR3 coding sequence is TGCGCCAGCAGCTCCGCAGATGAAGCTTTCTTT.

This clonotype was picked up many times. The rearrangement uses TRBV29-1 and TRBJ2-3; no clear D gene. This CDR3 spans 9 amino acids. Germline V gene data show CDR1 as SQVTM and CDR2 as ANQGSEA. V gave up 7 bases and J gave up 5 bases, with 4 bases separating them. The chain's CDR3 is CSGGDTQYF. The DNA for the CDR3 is TGCAGCGGCGGAGATACGCAGTATTTT.

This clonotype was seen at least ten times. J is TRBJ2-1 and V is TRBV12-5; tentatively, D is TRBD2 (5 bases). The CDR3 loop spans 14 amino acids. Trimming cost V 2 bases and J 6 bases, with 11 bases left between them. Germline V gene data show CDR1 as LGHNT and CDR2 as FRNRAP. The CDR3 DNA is TGTGCTAGTGGTTTGAGTGCTAGCATCAATGAGCAGTTCTTC. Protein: CASGLSASINEQFF.

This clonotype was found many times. The CDR3 bases are TGTGCCATCAGCCCCGGGCGCCAAGAGACCCAGTACTTC. Translating gives CAISPGRQETQYF. The J gene is TRBJ2-5, the V gene TRBV10-3; D is uncertain. V was shortened by 6 bases and J by 1 base, with 9 bases between the two germline ends. This CDR3 comprises 13 residues. Per germline, CDR1 ENHRY and CDR2 SYGVKD.

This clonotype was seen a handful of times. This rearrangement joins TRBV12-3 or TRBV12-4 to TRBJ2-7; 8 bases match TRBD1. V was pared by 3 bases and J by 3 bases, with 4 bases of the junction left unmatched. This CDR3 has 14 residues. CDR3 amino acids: CASSFQGAFYEQYF. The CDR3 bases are TGTGCCAGCAGTTTTCAGGGGGCATTCTACGAGCAGTACTTC.

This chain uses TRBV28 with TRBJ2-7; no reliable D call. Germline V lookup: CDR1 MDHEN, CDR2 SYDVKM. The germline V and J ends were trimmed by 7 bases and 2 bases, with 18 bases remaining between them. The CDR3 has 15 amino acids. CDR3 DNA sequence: TGTGCCAGCATTCCGACCGGGTCCGGGCCCTACGAGCAGTACTTC. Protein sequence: CASIPTGSGPYEQYF.

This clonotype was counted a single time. The CDR3 DNA sequence: TGTGCCAGCAGCTTAGCTAGCAGTAACAATGAGCAGTTCTTC. Translating gives CASSLASSNNEQFF. The chain links TRBV7-2 to TRBJ2-1; D is ambiguous. V was pared by 0 bases and J by 5 bases, with 8 bases between. Germline CDR1 is SGHTA and CDR2 is FQGNSA. The CDR3 is 14 amino acids.

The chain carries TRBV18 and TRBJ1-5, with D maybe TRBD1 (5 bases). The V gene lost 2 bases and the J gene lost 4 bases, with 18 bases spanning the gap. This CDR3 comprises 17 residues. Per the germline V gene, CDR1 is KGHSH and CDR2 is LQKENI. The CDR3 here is CASSPGETGTANQPQHF. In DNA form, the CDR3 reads TGTGCCAGCTCACCAGGAGAGACCGGGACGGCAAATCAGCCCCAGCATTTT.

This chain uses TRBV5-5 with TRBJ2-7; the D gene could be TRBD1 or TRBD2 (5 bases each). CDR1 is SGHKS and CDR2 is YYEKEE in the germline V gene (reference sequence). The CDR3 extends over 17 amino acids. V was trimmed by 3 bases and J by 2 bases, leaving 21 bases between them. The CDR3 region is CASSWGRTQSATYEQYF. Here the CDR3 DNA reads TGTGCCAGCAGCTGGGGACGAACGCAATCGGCAACCTACGAGCAGTACTTC.